A single sample is the source of the 9 T cell receptor beta chains below, sequenced in a study of T cells in narcolepsy. Profiled with immunoSEQ multiplex PCR; TCRdb holds only in-frame clones, not every one. The data contain 15,000 or so clones, 72% of them singletons. The material sequenced was CD45RA- memory CD8+ T cells from PBMCs. These receptors were obtained from a human donor with narcolepsy.

V usage is TRBV13 and J usage is TRBJ1-2; D is unclear. Germline-derived CDR1 and CDR2 are PRHDT and FYEKMQ (reference sequence). CDR3 length: 10 residues. V lost 5 bases, J lost 4 bases, and 2 bases lay in between. The CDR3 DNA sequence: TGTGCCAGCAGCCCCTATGGCTACACCTTC. Translating it yields CASSPYGYTF.

The chain joins TRBV15 to TRBJ2-2, with D tentatively TRBD1 (6 bases). This CDR3 is 14 amino acids long. CDR1 LNHNV and CDR2 YYDKDF come from the germline V gene (reference sequence). The V gene lost 5 bases and the J gene lost 6 bases, with 13 bases spanning the gap. CDR3 protein: CATSLPPGAGELFF. The CDR3 nucleotides are TGTGCCACCAGCCTTCCCCCAGGGGCCGGGGAGCTGTTTTTT.

The chain combines TRBV19 with TRBJ2-6; maybe TRBD1 (5 bases). CDR1 is LNHDA, CDR2 SQIVND, per germline (reference sequence). This CDR3 region has 16 residues. With 5 bases removed from V and 0 bases from J, the gap between germline ends came to 11 bases. The CDR3 sequence: CASSPLRGSGANVLTF. CDR3 DNA sequence: TGTGCCAGTAGTCCCTTAAGGGGCTCTGGGGCCAACGTCCTGACTTTC.

A few counts support this clone. The V gene is TRBV7-2, the J gene TRBJ2-5; D gene ambiguous. This CDR3 has 15 residues. The germline CDR1 and CDR2 sequences are SGHTA and FQGNSA. Trimming removed 1 base at V and 4 bases at J, with 13 bases between. CDR3 residues: CASSLEGHPRETQYF. In DNA form, the CDR3 reads TGTGCCAGCAGCTTAGAGGGCCATCCCAGAGAGACCCAGTACTTC. The variable domain in full, completed from reference TRBV7-2 and TRBJ2-5, reads GAGVSQSPSNKVTEKGKDVELRCDPISGHTALYWYRQSLGQGLEFLIYFQGNSAPDKSGLPSDRFSAERTGGSVSTLTIQRTQQEDSAVYLCASSLEGHPRETQYFGPGTRLLVL.

This clone is judged medium-sized (0.01 to 0.1%). The J gene is TRBJ2-3, the V gene TRBV6-1; D is unresolved. Deletions cut 5 bases from V and 1 base from J, with 13 bases between. The CDR3 sequence is 15 residues long. Germline lookup yields CDR1 MNHNS and CDR2 SASEGT. The CDR3 nucleotides are TGTGCCAGCAGTCAACGAGCCCCTGGCACAGATACGCAGTATTTT. The encoded protein is CASSQRAPGTDTQYF.

The V gene is TRBV6-1, the J gene TRBJ2-1, with 9 positions matching TRBD2. Germline CDR1 is MNHNS and CDR2 is SASEGT. V shed 7 bases, J shed 5 bases, and the junction held 9 bases outside the gene matches. CDR3 length equals 15 residues. CDR3 in amino acids: CASTYGTSSNNEQFF. The CDR3 DNA follows: TGTGCCAGCACCTATGGGACTAGCTCAAACAATGAGCAGTTCTTC.

With respect to this clone: One junction end disagrees with the germline gene, perhaps due to a read error. The chain links TRBV2 to TRBJ1-5; no clear D. CDR1 is SNHLY, CDR2 FYNNEI, per germline. The CDR3 has 15 residues. The chain's CDR3 is CASSKAGEVNQPQHF. CDR3 in DNA: TGTGCCAGCAGTAAAGCCGGGGAGGTCAATCAGCCCCAGCATTTT.

This rearrangement joins TRBV7-9 to TRBJ2-1; TRBD2 matches 8 bases. Trimming at V came to 5 bases and at J to 4 bases, leaving 10 bases not matched to a gene. CDR3 length: 16 amino acids. The V gene's germline CDR1 is SEHNR and CDR2 FQNEAQ (reference sequence). The DNA for the CDR3 is TGTGCCAGCAGCCCACCGGGAGGGTACGCGTACAATGAGCAGTTCTTC. Translated: CASSPPGGYAYNEQFF.

This chain joins TRBV11-2 and TRBJ1-2, with 10 nucleotides matching TRBD1. CDR1 and CDR2 from the germline V gene are SGHAT and FQNNGV. V trimming: 5 bases; J trimming: 3 bases; junction bases outside the gene matches: 6. There are 15 residues in the CDR3. Here the CDR3 reads CASSPGTGVYYGYTF. In DNA, the CDR3 is TGTGCCAGCAGCCCCGGGACAGGGGTTTACTATGGCTACACCTTC.